This T cell receptor (beta chain) derives from a study of OX40 agonist ivuxolimab in advanced cancers. The repertoire was sequenced with immunoSEQ multiplex PCR; TCRdb's copy has only in-frame clones and lacks some. The profile shows tens of thousands of clones, roughly 79% of them singletons. As concerns this clone: As yet, its antigen is unknown.

CDR3 size: 15 residues. The germline V gene has CDR1 SGHDT and CDR2 YYEEEE. Trimming removed 2 bases at V and 5 bases at J, with 13 bases between. Whole-study findings and limits: Which antigen the expanded peripheral T cells recognized is unknown. Expanded clones were, on average, more numerous in CD8+ T cells than in CD4+.

The receptor was derived from an adult with an advanced solid tumor such as melanoma, head and neck, liver or kidney cancer. This rearrangement joins TRBV5-6 to TRBJ2-2, with D possibly matching TRBD1 (6 bases). This specimen was CD4+ or CD8+ T cells sorted from blood, taken in a trial of the OX40 agonist ivuxolimab. The CDR3 loop is CASSFRFTGTGELFF. The CDR3 DNA follows: TGTGCCAGCAGCTTCAGATTTACAGGGACCGGGGAGCTGTTTTTT.